This entry describes one T cell receptor (beta chain). This record comes from a study of T cell responses to AZD1222 COVID-19 vaccine. Method: immunoSEQ multiplex PCR; TCRdb's copy keeps in-frame clones and lacks some. The data show approximately 140,000 clones, under 95% seen once. The sample in question was peripheral blood, obtained on day 0 of AZD1222 vaccination. This receptor was identified in an adult in good health.

CDR3 nucleotide sequence: TGTGCCAGCAGAACCTCAGGGGGCCTGAACACTGAAGCTTTCTTT. Its protein product is CASRTSGGLNTEAFF. The genes are TRBV7-2 and TRBJ1-1; 8 nucleotides align to TRBD1. V lost 6 bases, J lost 0 bases, and 6 bases stayed unmatched. The CDR3 sequence is 15 residues long. Looked up from germline, CDR1 is SGHTA and CDR2 is FQGNSA.